This is a list of T cell receptor beta chains from one sample in a study of blood T cell repertoires in COVID-19. Sequencing was performed with immunoSEQ multiplex PCR; in TCRdb, only in-frame clones are kept and a portion is missing. The sample includes tens of thousands of clones, roughly 87% of them seen just once. The sample was peripheral blood. Receptors originate from a man aged 70 or older with acute or convalescent COVID-19. Each CDR3 is given with its conserved first and last residue. D genes are given only for firm matches. Clone size is stated in some rows and not others, as once, few, many or a class when expanded.

D	V	J	size	DNA	CDR3
TRBD2	TRBV14	TRBJ2-1	few	TGTGCCAGCAGCCCGCGACTAGCGGGGTCACGGTTCTTC	CASSPRLAGSRFF
NA	TRBV2	TRBJ2-7	NA	TGTGCCAGCAGTGTTTCCCGGGACGAGCAGTACTTC	CASSVSRDEQYF
NA	TRBV2	TRBJ2-3	NA	TGTGCCAGCAGTGGACAGCGAACGACAGATACGCAGTATTTT	CASSGQRTTDTQYF
NA	TRBV18	TRBJ2-5	NA	TGTGCCAGCTCACCCCTGCCCAGTGGAGAGACCCAGTACTTC	CASSPLPSGETQYF
TRBD1	TRBV28	TRBJ1-2	few	TGTGCCAGCAGCCCAAACAGGGGCATGTATGGCTACACCTTC	CASSPNRGMYGYTF
NA	TRBV13	TRBJ2-4	NA	TGTGCCAGCAGCTTAGCGCAGAAAAACATTCAGTACTTC	CASSLAQKNIQYF
TRBD1	TRBV6-2/TRBV6-3	TRBJ2-7	NA	TGTGCCAGCAGTTACTCGGACAGGGGAAGCTACGAGCAGTACTTC	CASSYSDRGSYEQYF
TRBD1	TRBV4-3	TRBJ1-5	once	TGCGCCAGCAGCCATGCCACAGGGGGCGATCAGCCCCAGCATTTT	CASSHATGGDQPQHF
TRBD1	TRBV9	TRBJ1-1	NA	TGTGCCAGCAGCGTAGCCGGGACAGGGTTCGTGAACACTGAAGCTTTCTTT	CASSVAGTGFVNTEAFF
TRBD1	TRBV29-1	TRBJ2-1	few	TGCAGCGTAGTGCCGGGACAGGGTTCGGGTATCGATGAGCAGTTCTTC	CSVVPGQGSGIDEQFF
TRBD1	TRBV10-1	TRBJ2-7	NA	TGCGCCAGCAGGGGACAGGGGTCACACGAGCAGTACTTC	CASRGQGSHEQYF
NA	TRBV21-1	TRBJ2-2	NA	TGTGCCAGCAGCAAAGTTTTAGGGCAGGGGGCGATGACCGGGGAGCTGTTTTTT	CASSKVLGQGAMTGELFF
NA	TRBV25-1	TRBJ1-5	NA	TGTGCCAGCAGTGGTCAGGGTTTTCAGCCCCAGCATTTT	CASSGQGFQPQHF
TRBD2	TRBV28	TRBJ2-3	NA	TGTGCCAGCAACAGGCGGGGGAGCACAGATACGCAGTATTTT	CASNRRGSTDTQYF
NA	TRBV19	TRBJ1-5	NA	TGTGCCAGTAGTACGCAGGGTAGCAATCAGCCCCAGCATTTT	CASSTQGSNQPQHF
TRBD2	TRBV29-1	TRBJ2-3	NA	TGCAGCGCGACTCCGCGGGAGGGCCGCACAGATACGCAGTATTTT	CSATPREGRTDTQYF